These 21 T cell receptor beta chains were sequenced from one sample in a study of T-cell memory formation after mild COVID-19. MiXCR, applied by TCRdb to the 5' RACE reads, yields one record per CDR3 protein. The sample records tens of thousands of distinct CDR3 sequences, more than 13% being singletons. The sample comprised PBMCs or a T cell subset sorted from them (not recorded which). The receptor set was obtained from a man between 18 and 35 years old who had mild COVID-19 (a few samples of this study predate the infection). Cell type and time point are not known.

This clonotype was found many times. J is TRBJ2-1 and V is TRBV5-5; D not resolved. V dropped 7 bases and J dropped 0 bases, with 17 bases sitting between them. CDR1 and CDR2 from the germline V gene are SGHKS and YYEKEE (reference sequence). The CDR3 contains 16 residues. This CDR3 reads CASDPLPSSSYNEQFF. CDR3 DNA: TGTGCCAGCGACCCCCTACCGAGTTCCTCCTACAATGAGCAGTTCTTC.

This clonotype was found a few times. The gene calls are TRBV6-2 or TRBV6-3 and TRBJ1-1; D may be TRBD1 (5 bases). CDR1 is MNHEY and CDR2 is SVGEGT in the germline V gene. This CDR3 spans 12 amino acids. V was pared by 5 bases and J by 4 bases, with 8 bases between. CDR3 DNA sequence: TGTGCCAGCAGTCCAGGGATCACTGAAGCTTTCTTT. It yields the protein CASSPGITEAFF.

This clonotype has at least ten counts. The chain joins TRBV7-9 to TRBJ2-7; no firm D call. This CDR3 is 14 amino acids long. The germline V and J ends were trimmed by 5 bases and 2 bases, with 13 bases remaining between them. CDR1 is SEHNR and CDR2 is FQNEAQ in the germline V gene (reference sequence). CDR3 protein: CASSLLSNPYEQYV. The CDR3, as DNA: TGTGCCAGCAGCCTTCTCTCAAACCCCTACGAGCAGTACGTC.

The rearrangement joins TRBV7-9 to TRBJ2-7, with D perhaps TRBD1 (6 bases). The CDR3 is made up of 13 amino acids. Trimming took off 8 bases at V and 2 bases at J, with 13 bases between the two ends. Germline V CDR1 and CDR2: SEHNR, FQNEAQ (reference sequence). DNA of the CDR3: TGTGCCAGCGGGGACAACAATGCCTACGAGCAGTACTTC. It translates to CASGDNNAYEQYF.

The J gene is TRBJ2-5, the V gene TRBV7-9; possible D gene TRBD1, 6 bases. The CDR3 spans 15 residues. The germline V and J ends were trimmed by 2 bases and 6 bases, with 16 bases remaining between them. Germline-derived CDR1 and CDR2 are SEHNR and FQNEAQ (reference sequence). CDR3 in amino acids: CASSLSGDGQKTQYF. CDR3 bases: TGTGCCAGCAGCTTATCAGGGGACGGGCAAAAGACCCAGTACTTC. Using reference TRBV7-9 and TRBJ2-5 for the parts outside the CDR3, the full variable domain is DTGVSQNPRHKITKRGQNVTFRCDPISEHNRLYWYRQTLGQGPEFLTYFQNEAQLEKSRLLSDRFSAERPKGSFSTLEIQRTEQGDSAMYLCASSLSGDGQKTQYFGPGTRLLVL.

J is TRBJ2-3 and V is TRBV7-9, with 7 positions matching TRBD1. V gave up 7 bases and J gave up 2 bases; unmatched junction bases: 6. The CDR3 sequence is 14 residues long. The germline gives CDR1 SEHNR, CDR2 FQNEAQ (reference sequence). The CDR3 region has the DNA TGTGCCAGCATACCGGGACAGACCACAGATACGCAGTATTTT. The encoded protein is CASIPGQTTDTQYF.

Only a few counts were recorded for this clonotype. V and J are TRBV5-1 and TRBJ1-5, with TRBD1 identical over 7 bases. Germline lookup yields CDR1 SGHRS and CDR2 YFSETQ. V was pared by 2 bases and J by 7 bases, with 3 bases of the junction left unmatched. CDR3 length: 13 residues. CDR3 sequence (DNA): TGCGCCAGCAGCTTAAGGGGGCCCCAGCCCCAGCATTTT. Translated, it gives CASSLRGPQPQHF.

This clonotype has more than one count but fewer than ten. V and J are TRBV5-6 and TRBJ1-1, with TRBD1 as a possible D gene (5 bases). The CDR3 covers 17 residues. Trimming left V 4 bases short and J 6 bases short, with 25 bases between. Germline V gives CDR1 SGHDT, CDR2 YYEEEE. CDR3 sequence reads: CASSSLEGYGTPAEAFF. DNA of the CDR3: TGTGCCAGCAGCAGCTTGGAAGGGTACGGGACGCCGGCTGAAGCTTTCTTT.

This chain links TRBV27 with TRBJ1-4, with a tentative D call TRBD1 (5 bases). CDR3 length: 16 amino acids. The V end lost 0 bases, the J end lost 3 bases, and 11 bases lay between the germline ends. CDR1 is MNHEY, CDR2 SMNVEV, per germline (reference sequence). CDR3 in DNA: TGTGCCAGCAGTTTATCGATTGCGGGGGCTAATGAAAAACTGTTTTTT. It codes for CASSLSIAGANEKLFF.

The chain carries TRBV3-1 and TRBJ1-5; no definite D call. The V gene lost 3 bases and the J gene lost 8 bases, with 14 bases spanning the gap. CDR3 length equals 14 residues. The germline V gene has CDR1 LGHDT and CDR2 YNNKEL (reference sequence). The CDR3 nucleotides are TGTGCCAGCAGCCACTCCGGGGTGCGGGAGCCCCAGCATTTT. It encodes CASSHSGVREPQHF.

This clonotype was picked up a small number of times. V gene TRBV4-1 combines with J gene TRBJ2-3, with TRBD1 identical over 10 bases. This CDR3 is 15 amino acids long. The germline V gene encodes CDR1 MGHRA and CDR2 YSYEKL. J was trimmed by 6 bases and V by 2 bases; bases with no gene match: 5. The CDR3 nucleotides read TGCGCCAGCAGCCAAAGGGACAGGGGTATGGATACGCAGTATTTT. It is translated as CASSQRDRGMDTQYF.

This clonotype was counted only a few times. This chain joins TRBV28 and TRBJ2-5; 10 positions agree with TRBD2. V lost 6 bases, J lost 3 bases, and 13 bases stayed unmatched. The germline V gene has CDR1 MDHEN and CDR2 SYDVKM. There are 17 residues in the CDR3. CDR3 region: CASRDSGGQKIKETQYF. The DNA for the CDR3 is TGTGCCAGCAGGGATAGCGGGGGGCAAAAAATCAAAGAGACCCAGTACTTC.

Turning to this clonotype: One end of the junction varies from germline; a read error may be responsible. V usage is TRBV5-4 and J usage is TRBJ2-2; maybe TRBD2 (6 bases). The germline CDR1 and CDR2 sequences are SGHNT and YYREEE (reference sequence). This CDR3 spans 13 amino acids. CDR3 sequence: CASSLAESGGLFF. In DNA, the CDR3 is TGTGCCAGCAGCTTGGCGGAGTCCGGGGGGCTGTTTTTT.

This chain links TRBV6-4 with TRBJ2-1, with D perhaps matching TRBD1 (6 bases). CDR1 MRHNA and CDR2 SNTAGT come from the germline V gene. V was pared by 2 bases and J by 6 bases, with 11 bases between. The CDR3 is made up of 14 amino acids. CDR3 nucleotide sequence: TGTGCCAGCAGTGACGGGGGCCCCGGCAATGAGCAGTTCTTC. This encodes CASSDGGPGNEQFF.

The chain recombines TRBV24-1 with TRBJ2-3; D is ambiguous. Trimming shortened V by 3 bases and J by 5 bases, and 14 bases separated the two germline ends. The CDR3 covers 15 residues. The germline V gene has CDR1 KGHDR and CDR2 SFDVKD. The CDR3 region has the DNA TGTGCCACCAGTGATCCCGGCTCGGGTGGAGATACGCAGTATTTT. Translated, it gives CATSDPGSGGDTQYF.

The chain employs TRBV29-1 and TRBJ1-2; D is ambiguous. The CDR3 loop spans 12 amino acids. Germline V gives CDR1 SQVTM, CDR2 ANQGSEA. Trimming stripped 5 bases from V and 8 bases from J, with 15 bases between. In nucleotides, the CDR3 is TGCAGCGTTCTAACTGGGTCATCGGGCTACACCTTC. Translated, it gives CSVLTGSSGYTF.

This clonotype showed up just a few times. The gene calls are TRBV7-9 and TRBJ1-5; D uncertain. The CDR3 covers 13 residues. Trimming removed 5 bases from V and 1 base from J, with 6 bases in between. In germline, CDR1 is SEHNR, CDR2 FQNEAQ (reference sequence). The CDR3 region is CASSRGSNQPQHF. The CDR3 bases are TGTGCCAGCAGCCGCGGGAGCAATCAGCCCCAGCATTTT.

This clonotype was seen a handful of times. V usage is TRBV7-6 and J usage is TRBJ2-5, with D possibly TRBD1 on 6 matching bases. With 2 bases removed from V and 1 base from J, the gap between germline ends came to 8 bases. CDR3 length equals 14 residues. Germline CDR1 reads SGHVS; CDR2 reads FNYEAQ. CDR3 protein: CASSLLQGQETQYF. As DNA, the CDR3 is TGTGCCAGCAGCTTACTACAGGGCCAAGAGACCCAGTACTTC.

Only a few counts were recorded for this clonotype. The chain employs TRBV4-1 and TRBJ2-1, with 7 bases that match TRBD1. CDR1 MGHRA and CDR2 YSYEKL come from the germline V gene. The CDR3 covers 15 residues. Trimming cost V 0 bases and J 7 bases; bases outside gene matches: 6. CDR3 region: CASSQETGSGNEQFF. CDR3 bases: TGCGCCAGCAGCCAAGAGACAGGGTCGGGGAATGAGCAGTTCTTC.

The chain couples TRBV19 to TRBJ2-1; a possible D gene is TRBD1 (7 bases). V lost 8 bases to trimming and J lost 2 bases, with 13 bases between them. The CDR3 contains 14 residues. CDR1 and CDR2 from the germline V gene are LNHDA and SQIVND (reference sequence). CDR3 nucleotide sequence: TGTGCCAGTTCGGGCGGGACAGCCTACAATGAGCAGTTCTTC. It yields the protein CASSGGTAYNEQFF.

V usage is TRBV27 and J usage is TRBJ2-7, with no clear D. Germline lookup yields CDR1 MNHEY and CDR2 SMNVEV (reference sequence). This CDR3 is 13 amino acids long. Trimming left V 4 bases short and J 0 bases short, with 7 bases between. CDR3: CASSWSSSYEQYF. The CDR3 DNA sequence: TGTGCCAGCAGTTGGAGCAGCTCCTACGAGCAGTACTTC.